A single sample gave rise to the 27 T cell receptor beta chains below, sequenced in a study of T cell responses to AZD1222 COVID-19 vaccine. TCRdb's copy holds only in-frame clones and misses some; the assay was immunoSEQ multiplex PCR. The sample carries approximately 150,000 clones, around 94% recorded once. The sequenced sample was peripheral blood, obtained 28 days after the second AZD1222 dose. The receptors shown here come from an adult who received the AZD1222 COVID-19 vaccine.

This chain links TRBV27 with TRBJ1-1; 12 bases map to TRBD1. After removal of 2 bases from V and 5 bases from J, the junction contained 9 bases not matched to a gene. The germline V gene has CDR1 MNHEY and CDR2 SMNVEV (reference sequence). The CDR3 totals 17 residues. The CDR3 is CASSLVGQGASWTEAFF. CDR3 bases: TGTGCCAGCAGTTTAGTGGGACAGGGGGCTTCTTGGACTGAAGCTTTCTTT.

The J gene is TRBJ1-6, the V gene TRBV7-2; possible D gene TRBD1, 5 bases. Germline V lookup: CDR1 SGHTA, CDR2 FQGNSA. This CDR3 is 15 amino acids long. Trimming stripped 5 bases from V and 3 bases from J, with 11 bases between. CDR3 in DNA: TGTGCCAGCAGCCTTCGCGGGGGCTATAATTCACCCCTCCACTTT. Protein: CASSLRGGYNSPLHF.

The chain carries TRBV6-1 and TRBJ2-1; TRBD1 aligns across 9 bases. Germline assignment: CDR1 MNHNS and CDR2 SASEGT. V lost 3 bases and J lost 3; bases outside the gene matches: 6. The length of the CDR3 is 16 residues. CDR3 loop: CASSDHRDRVYNEQFF. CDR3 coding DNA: TGTGCCAGCAGTGACCACCGGGACAGGGTCTACAATGAGCAGTTCTTC.

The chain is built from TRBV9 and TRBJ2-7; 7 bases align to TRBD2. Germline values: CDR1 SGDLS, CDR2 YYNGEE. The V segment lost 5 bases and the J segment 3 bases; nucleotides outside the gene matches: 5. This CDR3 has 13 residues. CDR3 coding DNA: TGTGCCAGCAGTGCCGGGACTAACTACGAGCAGTACTTC. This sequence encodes CASSAGTNYEQYF.

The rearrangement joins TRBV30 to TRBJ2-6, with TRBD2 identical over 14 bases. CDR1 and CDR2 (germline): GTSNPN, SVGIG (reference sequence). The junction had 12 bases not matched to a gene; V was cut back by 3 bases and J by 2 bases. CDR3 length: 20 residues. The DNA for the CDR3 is TGTGCCTGGAGACCCCCAAGGTTGGGACTAGCGGGAGCTGGGGCCAACGTCCTGACTTTC. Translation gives CAWRPPRLGLAGAGANVLTF.

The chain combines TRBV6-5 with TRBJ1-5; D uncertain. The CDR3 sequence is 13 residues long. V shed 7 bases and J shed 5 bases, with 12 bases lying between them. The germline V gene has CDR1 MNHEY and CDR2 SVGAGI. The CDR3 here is CASTASFDQPQHF. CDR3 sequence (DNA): TGTGCCAGCACGGCCAGTTTTGATCAGCCCCAGCATTTT.

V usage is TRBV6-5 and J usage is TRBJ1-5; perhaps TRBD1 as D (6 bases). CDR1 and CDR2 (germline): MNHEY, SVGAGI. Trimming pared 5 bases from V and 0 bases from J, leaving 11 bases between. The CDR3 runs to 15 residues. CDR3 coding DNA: TGTGCCAGCAGTCGACAGGTGGATAGCAATCAGCCCCAGCATTTT. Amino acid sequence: CASSRQVDSNQPQHF.

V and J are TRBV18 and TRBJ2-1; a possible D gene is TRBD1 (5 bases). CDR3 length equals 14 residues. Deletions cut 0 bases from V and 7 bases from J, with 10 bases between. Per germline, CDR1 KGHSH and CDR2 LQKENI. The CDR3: CASSPPSGWNEQFF. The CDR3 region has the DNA TGTGCCAGCTCACCACCCTCAGGGTGGAATGAGCAGTTCTTC.

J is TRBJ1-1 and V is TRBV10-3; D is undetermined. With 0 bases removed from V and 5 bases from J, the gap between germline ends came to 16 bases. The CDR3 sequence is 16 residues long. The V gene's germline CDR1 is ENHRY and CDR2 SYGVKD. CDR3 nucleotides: TGTGCCATCAGTGAGTCGATTCGTGCAGGATTTACTGAAGCTTTCTTT. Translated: CAISESIRAGFTEAFF.

The CDR3 reads CASRTWGSGSYEQYF. The CDR3 DNA follows: TGTGCCAGCAGGACATGGGGTAGCGGTTCCTACGAGCAGTACTTC. The V call is TRBV5-4, the J call TRBJ2-7; tentative D call: TRBD2 (6 bases). CDR1 is SGHNT, CDR2 YYREEE, per germline (reference sequence). V gave up 5 bases and J gave up 1 base, with 16 bases separating them. This CDR3 has 15 residues.

Written as DNA, the CDR3 is TGTGCCAGCAGCTTGAGAGGGGGTAGGAGTGGCTACACCTTC. Its translation is CASSLRGGRSGYTF. This sequence joins TRBV7-9 and TRBJ1-2; D might be TRBD1 (6 bases). CDR1 and CDR2 (germline): SEHNR, FQNEAQ (reference sequence). The CDR3 has 14 residues. V lost 3 bases and J 7 bases, leaving 15 bases between the germline ends.

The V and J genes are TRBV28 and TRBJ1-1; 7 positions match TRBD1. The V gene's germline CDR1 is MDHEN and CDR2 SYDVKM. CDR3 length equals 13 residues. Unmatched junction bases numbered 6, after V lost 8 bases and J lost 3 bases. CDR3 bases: TGTGCCAGCCGAACCCAGGGGGACACTGAAGCTTTCTTT. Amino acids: CASRTQGDTEAFF.

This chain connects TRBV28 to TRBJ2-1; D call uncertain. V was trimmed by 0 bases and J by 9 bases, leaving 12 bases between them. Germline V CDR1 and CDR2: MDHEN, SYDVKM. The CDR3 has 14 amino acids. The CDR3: CASSLWTELGEQFF. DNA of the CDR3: TGTGCCAGCAGTTTATGGACTGAACTGGGTGAGCAGTTCTTC.

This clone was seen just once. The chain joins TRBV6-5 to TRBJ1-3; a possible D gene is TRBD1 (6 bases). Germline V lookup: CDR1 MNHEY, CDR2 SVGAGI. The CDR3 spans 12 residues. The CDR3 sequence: CAVGASGNTIYF. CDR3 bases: TGTGCAGTGGGGGCATCTGGAAACACCATATATTTT.

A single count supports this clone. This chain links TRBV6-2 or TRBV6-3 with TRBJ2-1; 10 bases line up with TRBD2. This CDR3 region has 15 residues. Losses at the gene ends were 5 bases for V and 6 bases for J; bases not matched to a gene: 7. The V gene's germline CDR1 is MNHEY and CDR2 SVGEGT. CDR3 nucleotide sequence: TGTGCCAGCAGTACCCCTAGCGGGGGTATCAATGAGCAGTTCTTC. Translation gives CASSTPSGGINEQFF.

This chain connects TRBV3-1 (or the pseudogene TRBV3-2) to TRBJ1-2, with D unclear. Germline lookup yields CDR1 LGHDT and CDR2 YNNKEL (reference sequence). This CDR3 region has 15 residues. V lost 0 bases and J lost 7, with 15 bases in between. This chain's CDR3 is CASSQDRPPGFGYTF. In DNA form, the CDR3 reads TGTGCCAGCAGCCAAGATCGGCCCCCCGGGTTTGGCTACACCTTC.

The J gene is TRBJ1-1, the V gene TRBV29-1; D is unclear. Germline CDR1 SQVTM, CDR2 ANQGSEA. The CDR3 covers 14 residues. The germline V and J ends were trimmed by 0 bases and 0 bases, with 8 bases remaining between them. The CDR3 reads CSVEDRAMNTEAFF. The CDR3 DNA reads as TGCAGCGTTGAAGATAGAGCCATGAACACTGAAGCTTTCTTT.

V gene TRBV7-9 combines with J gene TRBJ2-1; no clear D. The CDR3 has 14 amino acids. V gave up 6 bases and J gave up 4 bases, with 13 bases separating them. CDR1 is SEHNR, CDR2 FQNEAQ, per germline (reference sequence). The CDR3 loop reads CASSFDWPYNEQFF. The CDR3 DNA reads TGTGCCAGCAGTTTCGACTGGCCTTACAATGAGCAGTTCTTC.

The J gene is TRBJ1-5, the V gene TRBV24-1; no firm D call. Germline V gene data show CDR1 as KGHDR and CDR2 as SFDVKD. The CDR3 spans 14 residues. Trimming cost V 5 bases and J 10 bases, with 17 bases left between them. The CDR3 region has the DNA TGTGCCACCAGTGCCCCCACCCCGGGGAGTCCCCAGCATTTT. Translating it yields CATSAPTPGSPQHF.

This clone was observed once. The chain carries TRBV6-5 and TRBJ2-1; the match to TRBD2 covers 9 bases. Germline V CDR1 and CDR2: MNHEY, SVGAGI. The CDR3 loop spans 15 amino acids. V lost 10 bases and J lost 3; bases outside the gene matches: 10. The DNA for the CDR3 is TGTGCCACAAGTCGAGGTAGCGGGAGCTACAATGAGCAGTTCTTC. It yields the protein CATSRGSGSYNEQFF.

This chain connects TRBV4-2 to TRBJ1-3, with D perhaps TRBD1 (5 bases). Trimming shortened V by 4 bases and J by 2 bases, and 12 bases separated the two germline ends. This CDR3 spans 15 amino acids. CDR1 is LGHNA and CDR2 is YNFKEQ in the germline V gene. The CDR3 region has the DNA TGTGCCAGCAGCCGCACACCGGGGGCTGGAAACACCATATATTTT. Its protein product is CASSRTPGAGNTIYF.

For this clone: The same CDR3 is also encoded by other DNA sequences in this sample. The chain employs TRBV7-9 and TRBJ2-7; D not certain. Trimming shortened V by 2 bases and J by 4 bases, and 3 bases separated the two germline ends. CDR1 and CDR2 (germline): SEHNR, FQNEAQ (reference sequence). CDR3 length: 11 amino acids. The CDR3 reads CASSLRYEQYF. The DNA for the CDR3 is TGTGCCAGCAGCTTAAGATACGAGCAGTACTTC.

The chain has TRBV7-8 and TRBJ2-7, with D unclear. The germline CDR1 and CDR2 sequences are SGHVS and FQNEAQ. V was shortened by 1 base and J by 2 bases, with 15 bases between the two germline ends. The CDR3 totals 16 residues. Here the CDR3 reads CASSLGRSGIPYEQYF. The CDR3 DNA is TGTGCCAGCAGCTTAGGCCGATCAGGCATACCCTACGAGCAGTACTTC.

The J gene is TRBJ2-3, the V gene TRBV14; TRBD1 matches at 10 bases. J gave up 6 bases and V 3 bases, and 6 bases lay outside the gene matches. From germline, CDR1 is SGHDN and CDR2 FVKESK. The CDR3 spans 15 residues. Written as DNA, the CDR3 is TGTGCCAGCAGCCAGACCGGGACAGGGGCGGATACGCAGTATTTT. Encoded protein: CASSQTGTGADTQYF.

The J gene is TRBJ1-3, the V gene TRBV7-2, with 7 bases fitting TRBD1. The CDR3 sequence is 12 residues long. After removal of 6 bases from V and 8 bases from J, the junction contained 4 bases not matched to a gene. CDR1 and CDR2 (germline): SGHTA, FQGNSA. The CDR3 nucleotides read TGTGCCAGCAGTCTTACAGGGGACACCATATATTTT. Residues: CASSLTGDTIYF.

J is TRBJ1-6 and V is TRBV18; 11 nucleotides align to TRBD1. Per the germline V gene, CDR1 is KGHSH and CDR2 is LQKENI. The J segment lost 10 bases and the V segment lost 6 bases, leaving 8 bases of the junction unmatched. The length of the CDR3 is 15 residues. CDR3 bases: TGTGCCAGCTCCCCGGACAGGGGGCTGATATCACCCCTCCACTTT. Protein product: CASSPDRGLISPLHF. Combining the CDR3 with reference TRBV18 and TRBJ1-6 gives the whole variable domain NAGVMQNPRHLVRRRGQEARLRCSPMKGHSHVYWYRQLPEEGLKFMVYLQKENIIDESGMPKERFSAEFPKEGPSILRIQQVVRGDSAAYFCASSPDRGLISPLHFGNGTRLTVT.

CDR3 amino acids: CASSPPGRGNTEAFF. CDR3 coding DNA: TGTGCCAGCTCACCCCCGGGGCGGGGGAACACTGAAGCTTTCTTT. The chain couples TRBV18 to TRBJ1-1; D may be TRBD1 (5 bases). The CDR3 is 15 amino acids. V dropped 3 bases and J dropped 1 base, with 12 bases sitting between them. Germline CDR1 and CDR2: KGHSH and LQKENI.